This entry lists 13 T cell receptor beta chains sequenced from one sample in a study of long-term antiretroviral therapy in people with HIV. A v3.0 immunoSEQ assay was performed at survey level. Assay used: immunoSEQ multiplex PCR; TCRdb lists only in-frame clones, some missing. The sample includes 35,000 or so clones, 60% to 85% of them seen just once. This specimen was unsorted PBMCs, taken 2 years after starting antiretroviral therapy. The origin of the receptors is a woman in her 50s with HIV.

This rearrangement joins TRBV10-3 to TRBJ1-1; 9 bases agree with TRBD1. The length of the CDR3 is 14 residues. The junction had 9 bases not matched to a gene; V was cut back by 9 bases and J by 4 bases. Germline V gives CDR1 ENHRY, CDR2 SYGVKD. The CDR3 loop reads CAIRTGTGFTEAFF. For the CDR3, the DNA is TGTGCCATAAGAACCGGGACAGGGTTCACTGAAGCTTTCTTT.

This chain joins TRBV5-6 and TRBJ1-1, with 10 bases fitting TRBD1. The ends lost 2 bases at V and 4 bases at J; junction bases unmatched: 8. Germline V lookup: CDR1 SGHDT, CDR2 YYEEEE. The CDR3 totals 16 residues. The chain's CDR3 is CASSFATGGLGTEAFF. The CDR3, as DNA: TGTGCCAGCAGCTTCGCGACAGGGGGCTTGGGCACTGAAGCTTTCTTT.

This chain joins TRBV14 and TRBJ2-1; no firm D call. The germline V gene has CDR1 SGHDN and CDR2 FVKESK. Trimming removed 3 bases at V and 4 bases at J, with 19 bases between. This CDR3 is built from 17 residues. The CDR3 reads CASSQPPGASVYNEQFF. The CDR3 DNA sequence: TGTGCCAGCAGCCAGCCGCCCGGAGCAAGCGTTTACAATGAGCAGTTCTTC.

The gene calls are TRBV6-1 and TRBJ1-1; D uncertain. Per the germline V gene, CDR1 is MNHNS and CDR2 is SASEGT. This CDR3 comprises 13 residues. Trimming removed 6 bases at V and 3 bases at J, with 11 bases between. The CDR3 sequence: CASRATPYTEAFF. The CDR3 bases are TGTGCCAGCAGGGCGACCCCCTACACTGAAGCTTTCTTT.

In this sample, this clone turned up a few times. CDR3 protein: CASSLTRDNEQFF. The CDR3 nucleotides are TGTGCCAGCAGCTTAACCAGGGACAATGAGCAGTTCTTC. J is TRBJ2-1 and V is TRBV7-3, with D perhaps matching TRBD1 (5 bases). This CDR3 comprises 13 residues. Deletions cut 0 bases from V and 5 bases from J, with 5 bases between. Germline V lookup: CDR1 SGHTA, CDR2 FQGTGA.

This clone was seen more than once but under ten times. CDR3 bases: TGTGCCAGCAGTGACAGACAGTCCTACGAGCAGTACGTC. Its protein product is CASSDRQSYEQYV. The rearrangement joins TRBV2 to TRBJ2-7; tentative D call: TRBD1 (5 bases). The CDR3 has 13 amino acids. V lost 3 bases, J lost 1 base, and 7 bases lay in between. In germline, CDR1 is SNHLY, CDR2 FYNNEI.

The chain joins TRBV27 to TRBJ2-1; 11 nucleotides line up with TRBD1. CDR1 is MNHEY, CDR2 SMNVEV, per germline (reference sequence). With V trimmed by 6 bases and J by 7 bases, 5 bases remained unmatched. There are 14 residues in the CDR3. CDR3 sequence reads: CASSGQGAWNEQFF. In DNA form, the CDR3 reads TGTGCCAGCAGCGGACAGGGGGCTTGGAATGAGCAGTTCTTC.

This clone has only one observation. The V call is TRBV6-1, the J call TRBJ2-5; D not resolved. Germline assignment: CDR1 MNHNS and CDR2 SASEGT. V lost 8 bases and J lost 3, with 13 bases in between. The CDR3 loop spans 13 amino acids. CDR3 bases: TGTGCCAGCGGCTACCTGGTTAAAGAGACCCAGTACTTC. It translates to CASGYLVKETQYF.

The V gene is TRBV28, the J gene TRBJ2-1, with 7 bases identical to TRBD1. The CDR3 is made up of 15 amino acids. Germline values: CDR1 MDHEN, CDR2 SYDVKM. The V and J ends lost 6 bases and 4 bases, in that order; junction bases with no gene match: 9. For the CDR3, the DNA is TGTGCCAGCAGCACGACAGGGCTGGGGTACAATGAGCAGTTCTTC. It translates to CASSTTGLGYNEQFF.

The rearrangement joins TRBV5-1 to TRBJ2-3, with 9 bases fitting TRBD2. With 2 bases clipped from V and 2 bases from J, the junction kept 6 bases outside the gene matches. The germline gives CDR1 SGHRS, CDR2 YFSETQ. The CDR3 loop spans 16 amino acids. The CDR3 DNA sequence: TGCGCCAGCAGCTTCCTAGCGGGACACGACACAGATACGCAGTATTTT. This gives the protein CASSFLAGHDTDTQYF.

The chain has TRBV5-1 and TRBJ2-7; 7 bases match TRBD2. The CDR3 loop spans 15 amino acids. Germline assignment: CDR1 SGHRS and CDR2 YFSETQ. The V segment lost 5 bases and the J segment 1 base; nucleotides outside the gene matches: 9. The CDR3 bases are TGCGCCAGCAGGGTGGATCCGGGGGGATCCTACGAGCAGTACTTC. It yields the protein CASRVDPGGSYEQYF. Complete variable domain (other parts from reference TRBV5-1 and TRBJ2-7): KAGVTQTPRYLIKTRGQQVTLSCSPISGHRSVSWYQQTPGQGLQFLFEYFSETQRNKGNFPGRFSGRQFSNSRSEMNVSTLELGDSALYLCASRVDPGGSYEQYFGPGTRLTVT.

The chain couples TRBV4-1 to TRBJ1-3; a weak D match, TRBD1 (5 bases). CDR3 length: 16 residues. V dropped 1 base and J dropped 0 bases, with 10 bases sitting between them. Germline lookup yields CDR1 MGHRA and CDR2 YSYEKL. DNA for the CDR3: TGCGCCAGCAGCCAAGGGGTCGGGACCTCTGGAAACACCATATATTTT. This sequence encodes CASSQGVGTSGNTIYF.

In its sample, this clone was seen once. The chain joins TRBV7-2 to TRBJ2-3; a weak D match, TRBD2 (5 bases). The CDR3 has 14 amino acids. With 5 bases removed from V and 2 bases from J, the gap between germline ends came to 11 bases. Germline CDR1 is SGHTA and CDR2 is FQGNSA. As DNA, the CDR3 is TGTGCCAGCAGCCGTACTAGGGACACAGATACGCAGTATTTT. As protein: CASSRTRDTDTQYF.